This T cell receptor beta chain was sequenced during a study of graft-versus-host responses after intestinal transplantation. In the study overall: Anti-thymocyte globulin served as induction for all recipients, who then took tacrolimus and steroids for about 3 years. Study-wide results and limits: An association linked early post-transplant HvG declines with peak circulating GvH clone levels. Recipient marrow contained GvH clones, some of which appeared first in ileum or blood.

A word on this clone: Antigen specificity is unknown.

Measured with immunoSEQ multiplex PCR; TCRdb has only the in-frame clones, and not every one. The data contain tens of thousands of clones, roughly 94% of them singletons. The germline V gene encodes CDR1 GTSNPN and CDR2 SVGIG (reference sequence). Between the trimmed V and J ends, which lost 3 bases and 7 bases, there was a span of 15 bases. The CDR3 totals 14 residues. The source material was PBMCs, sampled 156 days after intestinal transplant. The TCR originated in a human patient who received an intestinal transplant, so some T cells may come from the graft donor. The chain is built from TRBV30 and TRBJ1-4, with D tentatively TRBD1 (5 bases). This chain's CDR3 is CAWRLPGTAEKLFF. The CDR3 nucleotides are TGTGCCTGGAGATTACCCGGGACCGCTGAAAAACTGTTTTTT.